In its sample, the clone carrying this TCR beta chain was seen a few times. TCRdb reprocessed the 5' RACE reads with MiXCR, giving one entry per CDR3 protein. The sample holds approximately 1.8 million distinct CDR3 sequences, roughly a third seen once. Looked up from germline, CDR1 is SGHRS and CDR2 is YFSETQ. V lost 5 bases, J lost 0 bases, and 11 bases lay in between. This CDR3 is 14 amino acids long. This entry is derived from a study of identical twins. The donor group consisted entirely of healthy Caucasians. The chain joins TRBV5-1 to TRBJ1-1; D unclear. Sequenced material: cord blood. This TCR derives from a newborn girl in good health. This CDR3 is CASSSVAVNTEAFF. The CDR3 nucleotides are TGCGCCAGCAGTTCGGTGGCGGTGAACACTGAAGCTTTCTTT.